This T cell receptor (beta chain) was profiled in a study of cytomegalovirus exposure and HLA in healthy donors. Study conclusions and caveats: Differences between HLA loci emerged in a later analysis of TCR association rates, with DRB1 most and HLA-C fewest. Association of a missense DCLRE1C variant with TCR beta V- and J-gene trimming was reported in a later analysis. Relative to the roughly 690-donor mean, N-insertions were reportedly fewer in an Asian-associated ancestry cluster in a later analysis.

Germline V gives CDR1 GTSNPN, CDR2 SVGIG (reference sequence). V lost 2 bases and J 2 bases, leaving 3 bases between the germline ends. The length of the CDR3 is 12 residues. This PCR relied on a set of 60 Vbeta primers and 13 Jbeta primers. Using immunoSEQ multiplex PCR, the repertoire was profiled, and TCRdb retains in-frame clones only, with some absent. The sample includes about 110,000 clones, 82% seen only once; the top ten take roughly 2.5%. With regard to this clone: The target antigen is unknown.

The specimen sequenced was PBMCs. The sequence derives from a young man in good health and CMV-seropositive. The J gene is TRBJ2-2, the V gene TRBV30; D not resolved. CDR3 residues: CAWSPNTGELFF. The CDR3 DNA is TGTGCCTGGAGTCCTAACACCGGGGAGCTGTTTTTT.